The clone carrying this TCR beta chain was recorded at least ten times. No antigen is known for it. These data come from a study of cytomegalovirus exposure and HLA in healthy donors. This CDR3 is 13 amino acids long. V was pared by 6 bases and J by 7 bases, with 9 bases of the junction left unmatched. Looked up from germline, CDR1 is LNHDA and CDR2 is SQIVND (reference sequence). Overall study findings and caveats: In all likelihood, a cluster of highly shared sequence variants was a sequencing artifact. 87-base-pair reads could not separate some V segments, including TRBV6-2 and TRBV6-3. Later analysis identified several of the most significant clusters that appeared linked to common viral pathogens.

The PCR ran on 60 Vbeta and 13 Jbeta primers. The assay was immunoSEQ multiplex PCR, and TCRdb's table has in-frame clones only and misses some. The sample carries about 200,000 clones, 80% to 90% recorded once. Donors were nominally healthy when sampled, though unrecorded immune exposures were likely. The sample comprised PBMCs. This sequence originates from a man aged 25 to 40 in good health and CMV-seronegative. The rearrangement links TRBV19 to TRBJ2-7, with 7 bases fitting TRBD1. CDR3 protein: CASSLTGWGEQYF. The DNA of the CDR3 is TGTGCCAGTAGCCTGACAGGGTGGGGGGAGCAGTACTTC. Complete variable domain (other parts from reference TRBV19 and TRBJ2-7): DGGITQSPKYLFRKEGQNVTLSCEQNLNHDAMYWYRQDPGQGLRLIYYSQIVNDFQKGDIAEGYSVSREKKESFPLTVTSAQKNPTAFYLCASSLTGWGEQYFGPGTRLTVT.